What follows is one TCR beta chain and its context. These data are taken from a study of siplizumab effects on memory and regulatory T cells. The J segment lost 9 bases and the V segment lost 6 bases, leaving 4 bases of the junction unmatched. The germline V gene has CDR1 MNHEY and CDR2 SVGAGI. This CDR3 region has 14 residues. Profiling relied on immunoSEQ multiplex PCR, and the TCRdb table lists in-frame clones only, not all of them. The sample holds approximately 100,000 clones, around 92% seen once. This chain connects TRBV6-5 to TRBJ2-1; TRBD2 aligns across 14 bases. This TCR was sampled from a human donor in good health. Some clones in this sample may be carry-over from other donors' samples. The sample comprised CD4+ T cells sorted from blood. The CDR3 nucleotides read TGTGCCAGCAGGCCGGGACTAGCGGGAGCTGAGCAGTTCTTC. Translated, it gives CASRPGLAGAEQFF.